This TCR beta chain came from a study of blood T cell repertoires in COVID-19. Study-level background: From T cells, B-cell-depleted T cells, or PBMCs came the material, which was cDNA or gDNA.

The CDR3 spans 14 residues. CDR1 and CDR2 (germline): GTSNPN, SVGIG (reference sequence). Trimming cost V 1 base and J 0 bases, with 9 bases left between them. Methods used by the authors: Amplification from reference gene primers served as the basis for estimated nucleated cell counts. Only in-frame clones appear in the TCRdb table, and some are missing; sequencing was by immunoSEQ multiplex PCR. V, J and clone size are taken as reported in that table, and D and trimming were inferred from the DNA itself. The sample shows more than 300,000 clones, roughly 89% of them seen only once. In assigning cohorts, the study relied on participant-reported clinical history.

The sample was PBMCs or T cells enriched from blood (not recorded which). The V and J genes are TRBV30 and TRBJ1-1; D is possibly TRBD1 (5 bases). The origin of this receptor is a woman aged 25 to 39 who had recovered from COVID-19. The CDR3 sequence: CAWSGQFMNTEAFF. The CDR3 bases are TGTGCCTGGAGTGGACAGTTCATGAACACTGAAGCTTTCTTT.